This T cell receptor beta chain is from a study of vaccination effects on CD4 cells after COVID-19. Study-level results: Infection-derived and vaccine-derived clones contracted markedly late after vaccination.

After expansion with viral peptide pools in the ViraFEST assay, antigen-specific CD4+ T cells were sequenced. After less than 11 days in culture, the CD4+ T cells were isolated. Vaccine recipients, nucleocapsid antibody negative, had no prior SARS-CoV-2 infection. Cultivation was performed at 1.5 million to 2.5 million PBMC per well with around 10 IU/ml IL-2 and 10 ug/ml peptides added. Assay used: immunoSEQ multiplex PCR; TCRdb lists only in-frame clones, some missing. The sample has under 25,000 clones, around 75% seen once; the top ten hold approximately 20%. Trimming took off 6 bases at V and 3 bases at J, with 12 bases between the two ends. Germline CDR1 reads SNHLY; CDR2 reads FYNNEI. The CDR3 has 14 amino acids. In regard to this clone: Its matching antigen is unknown.

This clonotype was obtained from a human donor who received a COVID-19 vaccine. The V and J genes are TRBV2 and TRBJ2-1, with D perhaps matching TRBD2 (7 bases). The starting material was CD4+ T cells from PBMCs cultured with HCoV-NL63 spike peptides, obtained before COVID-19 vaccination. CDR3 in DNA: TGTGCCAGCAGGGGGAGGGGGGGCTACAATGAGCAGTTCTTC. Protein product: CASRGRGGYNEQFF.